Presented here are 22 T cell receptor beta chains from one specimen sequenced in a study of OX40 agonist ivuxolimab in advanced cancers. Generated by immunoSEQ multiplex PCR, the TCRdb table keeps only in-frame clones and is missing some. The sample yields about 130,000 clones, under 95% seen once. The specimen comprised CD4+ or CD8+ T cells sorted from blood, sampled in a trial of the OX40 agonist ivuxolimab. The source is an adult with an advanced solid tumor such as melanoma, head and neck, liver or kidney cancer.

V and J are TRBV7-9 and TRBJ2-2, with TRBD1 as a possible D gene (5 bases). Germline V gene sequence: CDR1 SEHNR, CDR2 FQNEAQ (reference sequence). The CDR3 runs to 14 residues. Deletions cut 0 bases from V and 3 bases from J, with 5 bases between. CDR3 in DNA: TGTGCCAGCAGCTTAGCCAGGGACACCGGGGAGCTGTTTTTT. Protein: CASSLARDTGELFF.

V is TRBV9 and J is TRBJ2-2, with 9 positions matching TRBD1. Germline V gives CDR1 SGDLS, CDR2 YYNGEE. The CDR3 has 15 amino acids. The junction had 4 bases not matched to a gene; V was cut back by 0 bases and J by 7 bases. This CDR3 reads CASSVEGTGIGELFF. CDR3 sequence (DNA): TGTGCCAGCAGCGTAGAGGGGACAGGGATCGGGGAGCTGTTTTTT.

The CDR3 DNA reads as TGTGCCAGCAGCTTAGGACAGGAGTACAATGAGCAGTTCTTC. Translation: CASSLGQEYNEQFF. The V call is TRBV11-3, the J call TRBJ2-1; D is perhaps TRBD1 (6 bases). Germline loops: CDR1 SGHNT, CDR2 YENEEA. The CDR3 is made up of 14 amino acids. Deletions cut 1 base from V and 4 bases from J, with 8 bases between.

J is TRBJ1-4 and V is TRBV18; D not certain. The CDR3 totals 14 residues. The germline V gene encodes CDR1 KGHSH and CDR2 LQKENI. V lost 0 bases and J 6 bases, leaving 8 bases between the germline ends. CDR3 protein: CASSPPGWDEKLFF. In DNA, the CDR3 is TGTGCCAGCTCACCACCAGGCTGGGATGAAAAACTGTTTTTT.

V and J are TRBV18 and TRBJ1-4, with a weak D call TRBD1 (6 bases). The CDR3 consists of 16 residues. V was trimmed by 6 bases and J by 6 bases, leaving 20 bases between them. CDR1 and CDR2 from the germline V gene are KGHSH and LQKENI. Here the CDR3 reads CASSPYEGTRDEKLFF. DNA of the CDR3: TGTGCCAGCTCCCCCTACGAAGGGACAAGGGATGAAAAACTGTTTTTT.

The rearrangement joins TRBV27 to TRBJ2-1; no clear D gene. The V end lost 6 bases, the J end lost 4 bases, and 7 bases lay between the germline ends. The V gene's germline CDR1 is MNHEY and CDR2 SMNVEV (reference sequence). The CDR3 has 12 amino acids. In DNA, the CDR3 is TGTGCCAGCAGCAGGCAATACAATGAGCAGTTCTTC. Its protein product is CASSRQYNEQFF.

This sequence joins TRBV5-4 and TRBJ2-7; weak D call: TRBD1 (5 bases). Germline CDR1 is SGHNT and CDR2 is YYREEE (reference sequence). V shed 4 bases and J shed 2 bases, with 13 bases lying between them. The CDR3 spans 14 residues. CDR3: CASSLQGRTYEQYF. Here the CDR3 DNA reads TGTGCCAGCAGCCTGCAGGGCCGGACCTACGAGCAGTACTTC.

The rearrangement joins TRBV5-1 to TRBJ2-6, with 10 nucleotides matching TRBD1. The CDR3 contains 18 residues. Germline CDR1 reads SGHRS; CDR2 reads YFSETQ. V lost 0 bases, J lost 3 bases, and 6 bases stayed unmatched. Here the CDR3 reads CASSLAGTGVRGANVLTF. The CDR3 DNA follows: TGCGCCAGCAGCTTGGCCGGGACAGGGGTTCGTGGGGCCAACGTCCTGACTTTC.

The chain joins TRBV7-9 to TRBJ1-2; D is uncertain. CDR3 length equals 14 residues. Germline V gene sequence: CDR1 SEHNR, CDR2 FQNEAQ (reference sequence). V shed 1 base and J shed 4 bases, with 10 bases lying between them. The chain's CDR3 is CASSLDPLSYGYTF. The CDR3 DNA sequence: TGTGCCAGCAGCTTAGATCCCCTAAGCTATGGCTACACCTTC. The whole variable domain, filled in from reference TRBV7-9 and TRBJ1-2, reads DTGVSQNPRHKITKRGQNVTFRCDPISEHNRLYWYRQTLGQGPEFLTYFQNEAQLEKSRLLSDRFSAERPKGSFSTLEIQRTEQGDSAMYLCASSLDPLSYGYTFGSGTRLTVV.

The V call is TRBV18, the J call TRBJ2-5, with TRBD2 identical over 7 bases. CDR1 is KGHSH, CDR2 LQKENI, per germline. Losses at the gene ends were 2 bases for V and 5 bases for J; bases not matched to a gene: 8. There are 15 residues in the CDR3. CDR3 in DNA: TGTGCCAGCTCACCAGCCAGCGGGGTGGTTGAGACCCAGTACTTC. Protein sequence: CASSPASGVVETQYF. Full variable domain (rest looked up from reference TRBV18 and TRBJ2-5): NAGVMQNPRHLVRRRGQEARLRCSPMKGHSHVYWYRQLPEEGLKFMVYLQKENIIDESGMPKERFSAEFPKEGPSILRIQQVVRGDSAAYFCASSPASGVVETQYFGPGTRLLVL.

This chain uses TRBV4-3 with TRBJ2-5; the D gene is possibly TRBD2 (6 bases). There are 13 residues in the CDR3. Trimming stripped 10 bases from V and 4 bases from J, with 16 bases between. Germline values: CDR1 LGHNA, CDR2 YSLEER. CDR3 nucleotide sequence: TGCGCCACTTCGGGGGAGGTCGGAGAGACCCAGTACTTC. Amino acid sequence: CATSGEVGETQYF.

This clone appeared a single time. V gene TRBV9 combines with J gene TRBJ2-2; D is ambiguous. V was clipped by 0 bases and J by 5 bases, with 8 bases between them. The CDR3 runs to 14 residues. CDR1 is SGDLS and CDR2 is YYNGEE in the germline V gene. The CDR3 nucleotides read TGTGCCAGCAGCGTAGATCGGGTTACCGGGGAGCTGTTTTTT. Protein: CASSVDRVTGELFF.

The J gene is TRBJ2-7, the V gene TRBV12-5; D remains unclear. The CDR3 runs to 15 residues. Trimming removed 5 bases at V and 0 bases at J, with 14 bases between. Germline lookup yields CDR1 LGHNT and CDR2 FRNRAP. CDR3 in amino acids: CASGGRRGLSYEQYF. For the CDR3, the DNA is TGTGCTAGTGGTGGACGGCGCGGCCTCTCCTACGAGCAGTACTTC.

The rearrangement links TRBV9 to TRBJ2-6; 7 bases agree with TRBD1. Germline assignment: CDR1 SGDLS and CDR2 YYNGEE. V was clipped by 3 bases and J by 3 bases; unmatched bases: 12. The CDR3 has 18 residues. CDR3 amino acids: CASSDPGQRGFGANVLTF. CDR3 sequence (DNA): TGTGCCAGCAGCGATCCGGGACAGAGGGGTTTTGGGGCCAACGTCCTGACTTTC.

The chain carries TRBV9 and TRBJ2-7, with D unresolved. Trimming stripped 0 bases from V and 1 base from J, with 11 bases between. Germline lookup yields CDR1 SGDLS and CDR2 YYNGEE. This CDR3 is built from 15 residues. The CDR3 DNA reads TGTGCCAGCAGCGTAGGATTCCCGGAATCCTACGAGCAGTACTTC. Amino acids: CASSVGFPESYEQYF. Complete variable domain (other parts from reference TRBV9 and TRBJ2-7): DSGVTQTPKHLITATGQRVTLRCSPRSGDLSVYWYQQSLDQGLQFLIQYYNGEERAKGNILERFSAQQFPDLHSELNLSSLELGDSALYFCASSVGFPESYEQYFGPGTRLTVT.

The rearrangement joins TRBV6-5 to TRBJ2-7; tentative D call: TRBD1 (6 bases). CDR3 length: 15 residues. Germline V gene data show CDR1 as MNHEY and CDR2 as SVGAGI. The germline V and J ends were trimmed by 5 bases and 1 base, with 15 bases remaining between them. In DNA, the CDR3 is TGTGCCAGCAGTCTGAGGGCAGGGGCATCCTACGAGCAGTACTTC. Residues: CASSLRAGASYEQYF.

The rearrangement uses TRBV6-6 and TRBJ2-7; no definite D call. The CDR3 is 13 amino acids. V was shortened by 0 bases and J by 2 bases, with 5 bases between the two germline ends. CDR1 and CDR2 from the germline V gene are MNHNY and SVGAGI (reference sequence). In nucleotides, the CDR3 is TGTGCCAGCAGTTACTCTTGGGCCTACGAGCAGTACTTC. This gives the protein CASSYSWAYEQYF.

J is TRBJ2-7 and V is TRBV11-2, with 7 bases aligning to TRBD2. Unmatched junction bases numbered 10, after V lost 5 bases and J lost 3 bases. Germline V lookup: CDR1 SGHAT, CDR2 FQNNGV. The CDR3 is 15 amino acids. The CDR3 spells CASSILGGPYYEQYF. The CDR3 nucleotides read TGTGCCAGCAGCATCCTGGGAGGGCCTTACTACGAGCAGTACTTC.

This chain links TRBV5-1 with TRBJ1-1; tentatively, D is TRBD1 (6 bases). Trimming cost V 3 bases and J 0 bases, with 15 bases left between them. This CDR3 region has 16 residues. The germline gives CDR1 SGHRS, CDR2 YFSETQ. As DNA, the CDR3 is TGCGCCAGCAGCTCCATCCCGGGGGGCTTGAACACTGAAGCTTTCTTT. This encodes CASSSIPGGLNTEAFF.

J is TRBJ2-7 and V is TRBV4-2; 7 nucleotides match TRBD2. Per germline, CDR1 LGHNA and CDR2 YNFKEQ. J lost 7 bases, V lost 4 bases, and 16 bases had no gene match. This CDR3 has 16 residues. In nucleotides, the CDR3 is TGTGCCAGCAGCCCGCGGACTAGAACCGGTACGGGGGAGCAGTACTTC. Translated, it gives CASSPRTRTGTGEQYF.

The chain uses TRBV7-2 and TRBJ1-2; 7 nucleotides match TRBD1. Germline-derived CDR1 and CDR2 are SGHTA and FQGNSA. This CDR3 spans 13 amino acids. J lost 4 bases, V lost 3 bases, and 2 bases had no gene match. The CDR3 DNA reads as TGTGCCAGCAGCTTTGCAGGGGGCTATGGCTACACCTTC. Translating it yields CASSFAGGYGYTF.

The chain joins TRBV28 to TRBJ2-3; 14 nucleotides match TRBD2. The CDR3 loop spans 16 amino acids. Trimming removed 4 bases from V and 4 bases from J; junction bases left unmatched: 4. Per the germline V gene, CDR1 is MDHEN and CDR2 is SYDVKM. CDR3 nucleotides: TGTGCCAGCAGTTGGGGGACTAGCGGGAGCGCAGATACGCAGTATTTT. Translated: CASSWGTSGSADTQYF.